This T cell receptor (beta chain) was identified in a study of blood T cell repertoires in COVID-19. The wider study: Sample material is recorded as cDNA or gDNA derived from T cells, B-cell-depleted T cells, or PBMCs.

Followed longitudinally, the Seattle patients had been enrolled during active infection. Germline CDR1 reads SGDLS; CDR2 reads YYNGEE. Losses at the gene ends were 2 bases for V and 2 bases for J; bases not matched to a gene: 1. CDR3 length equals 15 residues. Original processing methods: Reference gene primer amplification gave nucleated cell count estimates. Sequenced by immunoSEQ multiplex PCR; TCRdb stores in-frame clones only, minus some. That table furnishes V, J and clone size, whereas the DNA furnished D and trimming. This sample has about 120,000 clones, with around 87% found just once. Sequenced material: peripheral blood. The sequence derives from a woman in her sixties with COVID-19, enrolled during active disease. This chain links TRBV9 with TRBJ1-5, with TRBD1 identical over 10 bases. The CDR3 region is CASSVGTGGNQPQHF. The CDR3 nucleotides read TGTGCCAGCAGCGTCGGGACAGGGGGCAATCAGCCCCAGCATTTT.